These 30 T cell receptor beta chains share one sample of origin, sequenced in a study of long-term antiretroviral therapy in people with HIV. The run of the v3.0 immunoSEQ assay was at survey level. Using immunoSEQ multiplex PCR, the repertoire was profiled, and TCRdb retains in-frame clones only, with some absent. The sample lists 25,000 to 30,000 clones; approximately 78% were seen once. Sequences were derived from unsorted PBMCs, sampled 2.9 years after starting antiretroviral therapy. The receptors originated from a man aged 50 or older with HIV.

The chain carries TRBV15 and TRBJ2-2; TRBD1 might be the D (5 bases). The CDR3 extends over 14 amino acids. Trimming took off 0 bases at V and 7 bases at J, with 9 bases between the two ends. Germline assignment: CDR1 LNHNV and CDR2 YYDKDF (reference sequence). The CDR3 DNA is TGTGCCACCAGCAGAGAAGGGGCTGGCGGGGAGCTGTTTTTT. Translating it yields CATSREGAGGELFF.

The V call is TRBV19, the J call TRBJ1-5; D unresolved. The germline CDR1 and CDR2 sequences are LNHDA and SQIVND (reference sequence). The CDR3 totals 15 residues. The germline V and J ends were trimmed by 1 base and 3 bases, with 10 bases remaining between them. The CDR3 coding sequence is TGTGCCAGTAGTATAGGGGTCCAGATCAATCAGCCCCAGCATTTT. Translation: CASSIGVQINQPQHF.

The chain links TRBV5-1 to TRBJ2-7; no clear D gene. This CDR3 has 14 residues. Germline CDR1 and CDR2: SGHRS and YFSETQ. V was trimmed by 0 bases and J by 1 base, leaving 8 bases between them. The CDR3, as DNA: TGCGCCAGCAGCTTGGCAGGCGGTTCCTACGAGCAGTACTTC. Translated, it gives CASSLAGGSYEQYF.

The chain is built from TRBV19 and TRBJ1-5; 9 nucleotides align to TRBD1. Per germline, CDR1 LNHDA and CDR2 SQIVND (reference sequence). This CDR3 contains 16 residues. Trimming cost V 1 base and J 5 bases; bases outside gene matches: 6. CDR3: CASSIGGTGTYQPQHF. CDR3 coding DNA: TGTGCCAGTAGTATAGGCGGGACAGGGACCTATCAGCCCCAGCATTTT. The full variable domain, rest sourced from reference TRBV19 and TRBJ1-5, is DGGITQSPKYLFRKEGQNVTLSCEQNLNHDAMYWYRQDPGQGLRLIYYSQIVNDFQKGDIAEGYSVSREKKESFPLTVTSAQKNPTAFYLCASSIGGTGTYQPQHFGDGTRLSIL.

The chain combines TRBV7-3 with TRBJ2-7; 7 bases agree with TRBD1. The CDR3 is 14 residues long. Germline V gene data show CDR1 as SGHTA and CDR2 as FQGTGA. V dropped 2 bases and J dropped 2; count of bases not matched to a gene: 3. CDR3 bases: TGTGCCAGCAGCTTATACGGGACAGCCTACGAGCAGTACTTC. Translation gives CASSLYGTAYEQYF.

The CDR3 protein is CASSRNRGGTNEKLFF. The DNA of the CDR3 is TGTGCCAGCAGTCGAAATAGAGGGGGGACTAATGAAAAACTGTTTTTT. The rearrangement links TRBV27 to TRBJ1-4; D is perhaps TRBD1 (6 bases). V was cut by 5 bases and J by 2 bases, with 15 bases left in between. CDR1 is MNHEY and CDR2 is SMNVEV in the germline V gene (reference sequence). CDR3 length: 16 amino acids.

V is TRBV7-8 and J is TRBJ1-2; TRBD1 aligns across 7 bases. Trimming at V came to 5 bases and at J to 4 bases, leaving 22 bases not matched to a gene. Germline assignment: CDR1 SGHVS and CDR2 FQNEAQ. This CDR3 has 19 amino acids. CDR3 nucleotide sequence: TGTGCCAGCAGCCACCCATCCGGGACAGACTTCCCCGACCGCTATGGCTACACCTTC. This sequence encodes CASSHPSGTDFPDRYGYTF.

The J gene is TRBJ1-1, the V gene TRBV27; D perhaps matches TRBD1 (5 bases). V lost 4 bases to trimming and J lost 2 bases, with 11 bases between them. Germline V gives CDR1 MNHEY, CDR2 SMNVEV (reference sequence). This CDR3 comprises 14 residues. The CDR3 region has the DNA TGTGCCAGCAGTTGGGGGGGAGACAACACTGAAGCTTTCTTT. It yields the protein CASSWGGDNTEAFF.

V usage is TRBV27 and J usage is TRBJ1-3; 10 positions agree with TRBD1. Germline-derived CDR1 and CDR2 are MNHEY and SMNVEV (reference sequence). J was trimmed by 7 bases and V by 6 bases; bases with no gene match: 9. The CDR3 is 15 amino acids. For the CDR3, the DNA is TGTGCCAGCAGGCCGACAGGGGGCCTTTCCAACACCATATATTTT. It codes for CASRPTGGLSNTIYF.

The chain employs TRBV6-5 and TRBJ1-5; no definite D call. Deletions cut 5 bases from V and 9 bases from J, with 14 bases between. This CDR3 has 13 residues. Germline CDR1 and CDR2: MNHEY and SVGAGI. In DNA, the CDR3 is TGTGCCAGCAGTAACATTGGCGGCAGGCCCCAGCATTTT. This sequence encodes CASSNIGGRPQHF.

CDR3 bases: TGTGCCAGCAGCCCCTTCGGAGAGACCCAGTACTTC. Its protein product is CASSPFGETQYF. The chain employs TRBV11-2 and TRBJ2-5; D gene ambiguous. Between the trimmed V and J ends, which lost 5 bases and 4 bases, there was a span of 8 bases. From germline, CDR1 is SGHAT and CDR2 FQNNGV. The CDR3 has 12 amino acids. Together with reference TRBV11-2 and TRBJ2-5, the CDR3 gives the full variable domain: EAGVAQSPRYKIIEKRQSVAFWCNPISGHATLYWYQQILGQGPKLLIQFQNNGVVDDSQLPKDRFSAERLKGVDSTLKIQPAKLEDSAVYLCASSPFGETQYFGPGTRLLVL.

The chain uses TRBV10-2 and TRBJ1-5; TRBD1 is a possible D gene (6 bases). The CDR3 sequence is 15 residues long. Trimming cost V 6 bases and J 2 bases, with 14 bases left between them. Germline loops: CDR1 WSHSY, CDR2 SAAADI. CDR3 region: CASSDTGMGNQPQHF. Here the CDR3 DNA reads TGCGCCAGCAGCGATACAGGGATGGGCAATCAGCCCCAGCATTTT.

This clone was recorded once. The chain recombines TRBV28 with TRBJ1-1; no definite D call. From germline, CDR1 is MDHEN and CDR2 SYDVKM. Between the trimmed V and J ends, which lost 1 base and 0 bases, there was a span of 12 bases. The CDR3 totals 16 residues. CDR3 DNA: TGTGCCAGCAGTTTATCAGAGAACCTAATGAACACTGAAGCTTTCTTT. Translation: CASSLSENLMNTEAFF.

The V and J genes are TRBV6-6 and TRBJ2-7; possibly TRBD2 for D (6 bases). This CDR3 has 13 amino acids. V was pared by 0 bases and J by 6 bases, with 9 bases between. Germline V CDR1 and CDR2: MNHNY, SVGAGI (reference sequence). CDR3 DNA: TGTGCCAGCAGTTACTCGGAGGGGACCGAGCAGTACTTC. The encoded protein is CASSYSEGTEQYF.

The rearrangement links TRBV27 to TRBJ1-1; D is uncertain. CDR1 and CDR2 (germline): MNHEY, SMNVEV (reference sequence). The CDR3 is 13 amino acids. V dropped 5 bases and J dropped 8 bases, with 15 bases sitting between them. The CDR3 here is CASSPPVNREAFF. The CDR3 DNA sequence: TGTGCCAGCAGTCCCCCCGTGAACAGAGAAGCTTTCTTT.

This clone was seen a few times. The chain recombines TRBV7-8 with TRBJ2-2, with D possibly called TRBD1 or TRBD2 (7 bases each). V was shortened by 1 base and J by 3 bases, with 15 bases between the two germline ends. Germline CDR1 and CDR2: SGHVS and FQNEAQ. The CDR3 is 17 amino acids. The CDR3 loop reads CASSLGGGTAYTGELFF. The DNA for the CDR3 is TGTGCCAGCAGCTTAGGGGGGGGGACAGCCTACACCGGGGAGCTGTTTTTT.

The chain is built from TRBV5-1 and TRBJ2-1, with no clear D. V lost 0 bases, J lost 4 bases, and 14 bases lay in between. Germline values: CDR1 SGHRS, CDR2 YFSETQ. This CDR3 comprises 16 residues. This CDR3 is CASSLEDQRVYNEQFF. The CDR3 bases are TGCGCCAGCAGCTTGGAGGATCAACGAGTTTACAATGAGCAGTTCTTC.

The count of this clone is one. The rearrangement links TRBV15 to TRBJ1-1, with 8 bases fitting TRBD1. Germline assignment: CDR1 LNHNV and CDR2 YYDKDF (reference sequence). The J segment lost 3 bases and the V segment lost 1 base, leaving 10 bases of the junction unmatched. This CDR3 region has 17 residues. The DNA of the CDR3 is TGTGCCACCAGCAGAGGGGGGGGACAGGCCTTTTACACTGAAGCTTTCTTT. Its protein is CATSRGGGQAFYTEAFF.

The chain combines TRBV5-1 with TRBJ1-4; no reliable D call. The CDR3 length is 15 residues. Germline assignment: CDR1 SGHRS and CDR2 YFSETQ. Trimming left V 4 bases short and J 5 bases short, with 15 bases between. CDR3 in amino acids: CASSAGLLRNEKLFF. The CDR3 coding sequence is TGCGCCAGCAGCGCCGGGCTTTTAAGGAATGAAAAACTGTTTTTT.

The J gene is TRBJ1-1, the V gene TRBV11-2; tentatively, D is TRBD1 (6 bases). The CDR3 consists of 16 residues. V lost 3 bases and J 5 bases, leaving 19 bases between the germline ends. Looked up from germline, CDR1 is SGHAT and CDR2 is FQNNGV. The CDR3 loop is CASSFIRARGGTEAFF. DNA of the CDR3: TGTGCCAGCAGCTTTATCAGGGCCAGGGGTGGGACTGAAGCTTTCTTT.

The chain is built from TRBV7-9 and TRBJ1-1; weak D call: TRBD1 (5 bases). Looked up from germline, CDR1 is SEHNR and CDR2 is FQNEAQ (reference sequence). CDR3 length: 14 residues. V was pared by 4 bases and J by 7 bases, with 16 bases between. The CDR3 loop reads CASSSAGGGIEAFF. The CDR3 DNA sequence: TGTGCCAGCAGCTCGGCGGGGGGAGGGATTGAAGCTTTCTTT.

Relative to its sample, this clone is medium-sized (0.01 to 0.1%). The gene calls are TRBV6-5 and TRBJ1-1; 7 bases line up with TRBD1. The CDR3 has 14 amino acids. Germline V gene data show CDR1 as MNHEY and CDR2 as SVGAGI. The trim removed 6 bases at V and 3 bases at J, leaving 7 bases unmatched. CDR3 amino acids: CASRSRDSYTEAFF. The DNA for the CDR3 is TGTGCCAGCAGGAGCCGGGACAGTTACACTGAAGCTTTCTTT.

The gene calls are TRBV7-3 and TRBJ2-7; 10 bases agree with TRBD1. This CDR3 is built from 15 residues. Trimming at V came to 4 bases and at J to 5 bases, leaving 8 bases not matched to a gene. Germline values: CDR1 SGHTA, CDR2 FQGTGA. CDR3 region: CASSSGTGAINEQYF. In nucleotides, the CDR3 is TGTGCCAGCAGCTCCGGGACAGGGGCGATCAACGAGCAGTACTTC.

The J gene is TRBJ1-2, the V gene TRBV28; D remains unclear. The V and J ends lost 1 base and 1 base respectively, with 13 bases between them. The germline V gene has CDR1 MDHEN and CDR2 SYDVKM. The CDR3 runs to 16 residues. The DNA of the CDR3 is TGTGCCAGCAGTTTATTAGTGTCTGTAGGTAACTATGGCTACACCTTC. Its translation: CASSLLVSVGNYGYTF.

In DNA form, the CDR3 reads TGTGCCTGGAGTCCGAACCAGGGGGGCAAGAGGTACGAGCAGTACTTC. It encodes CAWSPNQGGKRYEQYF. The chain recombines TRBV30 with TRBJ2-7; TRBD1 is a possible D gene (7 bases). Trimming stripped 2 bases from V and 4 bases from J, with 21 bases between. From germline, CDR1 is GTSNPN and CDR2 SVGIG (reference sequence). The CDR3 consists of 16 residues.

This clone has more than one count but fewer than ten. The chain couples TRBV6-6 to TRBJ2-7; 7 nucleotides match TRBD2. Per germline, CDR1 MNHNY and CDR2 SVGAGI (reference sequence). The CDR3 is 16 amino acids. The ends lost 0 bases at V and 1 base at J; junction bases unmatched: 6. CDR3 loop: CASSYSLGSGSYEQYF. DNA of the CDR3: TGTGCCAGCAGTTACTCGCTCGGTAGCGGGTCCTACGAGCAGTACTTC.

This chain links TRBV7-8 with TRBJ2-3; 10 bases line up with TRBD2. This CDR3 is 14 amino acids long. Trimming cost V 3 bases and J 6 bases; bases outside gene matches: 3. Germline V gives CDR1 SGHVS, CDR2 FQNEAQ. The CDR3 reads CASSFSGGADTQYF. The CDR3 bases are TGTGCCAGCAGCTTCAGCGGGGGGGCGGATACGCAGTATTTT.

The chain couples TRBV4-1 to TRBJ2-1; 15 bases are shared with TRBD2. Germline CDR1 and CDR2: MGHRA and YSYEKL. J gave up 2 bases and V 3 bases, and 14 bases lay outside the gene matches. CDR3 length: 21 amino acids. CDR3 residues: CASSHPSGLAGGSLTYNEQFF. As DNA, the CDR3 is TGCGCCAGCAGCCACCCCTCGGGACTAGCGGGGGGTTCACTCACCTACAATGAGCAGTTCTTC.

This clone has only one observation. The genes are TRBV7-2 and TRBJ1-6; tentatively, D is TRBD1 (6 bases). The CDR3 is 17 amino acids. V was cut by 2 bases and J by 5 bases, with 16 bases left in between. Germline CDR1 and CDR2: SGHTA and FQGNSA. The CDR3 DNA reads TGTGCCAGCAGCTTACCGCCGACAGGAGCGAATAATTCACCCCTCCACTTT. Translation: CASSLPPTGANNSPLHF.

As for this clone: The identical CDR3 is also encoded by other nucleotide sequences in the sample. This sequence joins TRBV9 and TRBJ2-1; 9 bases agree with TRBD2. This CDR3 contains 15 residues. Per the germline V gene, CDR1 is SGDLS and CDR2 is YYNGEE. V lost 2 bases and J lost 2; bases outside the gene matches: 2. The CDR3 region has the DNA TGTGCCAGCAGCGTTGGCGGGGGGGCCTACAATGAGCAGTTCTTC. Its protein product is CASSVGGGAYNEQFF.